Shown below are 10 T cell receptor beta chains from a single sample sequenced in a study of T cells in localized non-small cell lung cancer. Generated by immunoSEQ multiplex PCR, the TCRdb table keeps only in-frame clones and is missing some. The sample yields about 40,000 clones, 81% seen once. The sequenced sample was peripheral blood mononuclear cells, obtained before any cancer treatment. These TCRs come from a male donor at least 60 years old with stage II lung adenocarcinoma.

Notes on this clone: A read error may produce the germline difference seen at one junction end. The rearrangement uses TRBV5-3 and TRBJ2-7; D uncertain. TRBV5-3 carries the ORF label, with uncertain function. The CDR3 has 14 residues. CDR3 loop: CASSLWQLSYEQYF. The CDR3 DNA reads TGTGCCAGCAGCTTGTGGCAGCTCTCCTACGAGCAGTACTTC.

V and J are TRBV21-1 and TRBJ1-1; the table assigns TRBD1, which was not confirmed against the DNA. TRBV21-1 is reported as a pseudogene. This CDR3 spans 20 amino acids. CDR3 sequence reads: CASSKGRTALAPLMNTEAFF. The CDR3 DNA reads TGTGCCAGCAGCAAAGGGAGGACAGCTCTCGCCCCCCTTATGAACACTGAAGCTTTCTTT.

The genes are TRBV19 and TRBJ1-1, with D possibly matching TRBD1 (5 bases). The CDR3 covers 11 residues. V was clipped by 10 bases and J by 8 bases, with 14 bases between them. Germline CDR1 is LNHDA and CDR2 is SQIVND (reference sequence). The CDR3 nucleotides are TGTGCCACCCAGGACGGGGCCGAAGCTTTCTTT. This translates into CATQDGAEAFF.

V is TRBV2 and J is TRBJ2-7; possibly TRBD1 or TRBD2 for D (7 bases each). CDR3 size: 15 residues. Trimming removed 7 bases at V and 5 bases at J, with 21 bases between. Germline CDR1 reads SNHLY; CDR2 reads FYNNEI. Here the CDR3 DNA reads TGTGCCAGCACCCCCTGGCAGGGGGGGGCGAACGAGCAGTACTTC. This gives the protein CASTPWQGGANEQYF.

The chain employs TRBV7-2 and TRBJ1-1; 10 bases fit TRBD1. With 5 bases clipped from V and 4 bases from J, the junction kept 4 bases outside the gene matches. There are 14 residues in the CDR3. The germline V gene encodes CDR1 SGHTA and CDR2 FQGNSA. The CDR3 sequence is CASSPRTGGTEAFF. The CDR3 DNA reads TGTGCCAGCAGCCCGCGGACAGGGGGCACTGAAGCTTTCTTT.

The rearrangement uses TRBV7-9 and TRBJ1-2; TRBD1 matches 7 bases. The CDR3 has 15 amino acids. Germline loops: CDR1 SEHNR, CDR2 FQNEAQ (reference sequence). The J segment lost 2 bases and the V segment lost 5 bases, leaving 8 bases of the junction unmatched. The CDR3 DNA sequence: TGTGCCAGCAGCGGACCGACAGGGAGGAACTATGGCTACACCTTC. Translating it yields CASSGPTGRNYGYTF.

The J gene is TRBJ2-1, the V gene TRBV9; 7 bases map to TRBD2. The CDR3 has 16 amino acids. Germline lookup yields CDR1 SGDLS and CDR2 YYNGEE. V lost 4 bases and J lost 1; bases outside the gene matches: 8. CDR3 DNA: TGTGCCAGCAGCCCGCGGTTGCGGGGGTCCTACAATGAGCAGTTCTTC. Protein product: CASSPRLRGSYNEQFF. Filled out from reference TRBV9 and TRBJ2-1, the complete variable domain reads DSGVTQTPKHLITATGQRVTLRCSPRSGDLSVYWYQQSLDQGLQFLIQYYNGEERAKGNILERFSAQQFPDLHSELNLSSLELGDSALYFCASSPRLRGSYNEQFFGPGTRLTVL.

The chain uses TRBV18 and TRBJ1-4; a weak D match, TRBD1 (5 bases). Germline loops: CDR1 KGHSH, CDR2 LQKENI. Trimming took 6 bases from V and 5 from J, leaving 13 bases between them. The length of the CDR3 is 14 residues. CDR3 region: CASSPTVGNEKLFF. CDR3 nucleotides: TGTGCCAGCTCTCCGACAGTGGGGAATGAAAAACTGTTTTTT. The whole variable domain, filled in from reference TRBV18 and TRBJ1-4, reads NAGVMQNPRHLVRRRGQEARLRCSPMKGHSHVYWYRQLPEEGLKFMVYLQKENIIDESGMPKERFSAEFPKEGPSILRIQQVVRGDSAAYFCASSPTVGNEKLFFGSGTQLSVL.

The chain couples TRBV7-8 to TRBJ2-1; D might be TRBD1 or TRBD2, each matching 5 bases. The length of the CDR3 is 15 residues. The ends were cut back, 6 bases at V and 6 bases at J, with 18 bases in the middle. The germline gives CDR1 SGHVS, CDR2 FQNEAQ. The CDR3 nucleotides read TGTGCCAGCAGTCGAGCGGACACCTCAGTCAATGAGCAGTTCTTC. Its translation: CASSRADTSVNEQFF.

This sequence joins TRBV5-1 and TRBJ2-5; 9 positions match TRBD2. The closer fit of TRBJ2-7 to the DNA end suggests the J call may be wrong. CDR3 size: 15 residues. Germline CDR1 reads SGHRS; CDR2 reads YFSETQ. The CDR3: CASSLSGAGGYEQYF. The CDR3 DNA sequence: TGCGCCAGCAGCTTGTCTGGGGCGGGAGGGTACGAGCAGTACTTC.